The present TCR beta chain was sequenced within a study of molecular identifiers for immune sequencing clone quantification. Study-level findings and limits: A shared barcode on identical TCR molecules could lead to underestimated sizes for highly expanded clones. Jurkat TCR RNA spiked in from one cell could reportedly be detected among some 1 million naive cells.

Concerning this clonotype: The antigen remains unidentified.

Germline trimming cut 1 base from V and 6 bases from J; bases unmatched to any gene: 7. The CDR3 sequence is 16 residues long. Making the bulk TCR libraries relied on previously described methods and listed TCR primers. TCRdb processed the PCR reads anew with MiXCR; each CDR3 protein has one entry. Of nearly 650,000 distinct CDR3 sequences in the sample, roughly 27% were seen once. The chain employs TRBV12-3 or TRBV12-4 and TRBJ2-1, with 9 bases lining up with TRBD2. Sequencing was carried out using naive CD8+ T cells from blood, with Jurkat cell RNA spiked in. Subset given: FACS-sorted CD8+CD4-CCR7+CD45RA+ naive T cells. The receptor was derived from a human donor in good health. Some libraries in this study had Jurkat cell RNA spiked in. The CDR3 reads CASSLDGAGGGNEQFF. CDR3 coding DNA: TGTGCCAGCAGTTTAGATGGAGCGGGGGGAGGCAATGAGCAGTTCTTC.